The source of this T cell receptor (beta chain) is a study of CD8 T cells in ankylosing spondylitis. Study findings and constraints: The authors found the disease-linked clones to be CD8+ and relatively rare in peripheral blood. Significant enrichment of disease-linked clones was reportedly seen in matched ankylosing spondylitis synovial fluid. Roughly 8 highly homologous variants made up a TCR beta motif, and this motif appeared characteristic of ankylosing spondylitis blood.

CDR3 size: 13 residues. CDR1 and CDR2 (germline): SGHTA, FQGNSA. Trimming removed 4 bases from V and 4 bases from J, with 11 bases in between. For TCR beta, libraries came from quantitative 5'-RACE with molecular barcodes. TCRdb re-analysed the 5' RACE reads in MiXCR, keeping a single row per CDR3 protein. The sample carries some 450,000 distinct CDR3 sequences, 15% to 20% recorded once. Only a few counts were recorded for this clonotype. What it binds is not known. V gene TRBV7-2 combines with J gene TRBJ2-7; D is possibly TRBD1 or TRBD2 (5 bases each). Material: blood, either unsorted or a sorted T cell fraction (not recorded which). The receptor's source is a male donor with ankylosing spondylitis. This CDR3 reads CASSWDQQYEQYF. The CDR3 DNA is TGTGCCAGCAGCTGGGACCAACAATACGAGCAGTACTTC. Full variable domain (outside the CDR3, taken from reference TRBV7-2 and TRBJ2-7): GAGVSQSPSNKVTEKGKDVELRCDPISGHTALYWYRQSLGQGLEFLIYFQGNSAPDKSGLPSDRFSAERTGGSVSTLTIQRTQQEDSAVYLCASSWDQQYEQYFGPGTRLTVT.